This TCR beta chain was identified during a study of a mutant IDH1 vaccine in newly diagnosed glioma. Study-wide background: In weeks 1, 3, 5, 7, 11, 15, 19 and 23, patients were immunized, eight times in all. Radiotherapy alone preceded vaccination by 4-6 weeks; alternatively, vaccination started with temozolomide cycles. Patients previously underwent radiotherapy, temozolomide, or both, and most underwent both.

The method was immunoSEQ multiplex PCR; TCRdb's version includes in-frame clones alone and lacks a portion of them. The profile shows some 30,000 clones, roughly 90% of them singletons. Time point: week 23, last vaccination. A 20-mer mutant IDH1 peptide at 300 ug was injected subcutaneously with topical imiquimod. This clone has just a few counts. The target antigen is unknown. This TCR was recovered from a man aged 35-49 years with glioma. This specimen was PBMCs, taken from a glioma patient whose treatment included an IDH1 peptide vaccine.

The DNA for the CDR3 is TGCGCCAGCAGCCTAAGAGGAGGCTCTGGGGCCAACGTCCTGACTTTC. As protein: CASSLRGGSGANVLTF. The V call is TRBV4-3, the J call TRBJ2-6, with a weak D call TRBD2 (5 bases). In germline, CDR1 is LGHNA, CDR2 YSLEER. The CDR3 length is 16 residues. Deletions cut 4 bases from V and 0 bases from J, with 10 bases between.